This T cell receptor (beta chain) was sequenced during a study of molecular identifiers for immune sequencing clone quantification. TCRdb used MiXCR to reprocess the PCR reads, holding one entry per CDR3 protein. The data contain over 550,000 distinct CDR3 sequences, 25% of them singletons. The TCR comes from a human donor in good health. Some libraries in this study had Jurkat cell RNA spiked in. Sequenced sample: naive CD8+ T cells from blood, with Jurkat cell RNA spiked in. Subset given: FACS-sorted CD8+CD4-CCR7+CD45RA+ naive T cells.

The CDR3 sequence is CASSQERAGGGYEQYF. The CDR3 nucleotides read TGCGCCAGCAGCCAAGAGCGGGCAGGGGGTGGCTACGAGCAGTACTTC. The rearrangement uses TRBV4-3 and TRBJ2-7; 7 bases agree with TRBD1. CDR1 LGHNA and CDR2 YSLEER come from the germline V gene. CDR3 length: 16 residues. With V trimmed by 0 bases and J by 3 bases, 8 bases remained unmatched.